Listed below are T cell receptor beta chains from one sample, sequenced in a study of naive and memory T cell subsets. MiXCR, applied by TCRdb to the UMI-ligation and nested PCR reads, yields one record per CDR3 protein. Counted here are roughly 100,000 distinct CDR3 sequences, around 13% occurring once; the ten biggest clones make up 2.8%. The sample was naive CD8+ T cells from blood. Receptor source: a human donor in good health. The CDR3 runs from the conserved cysteine through the conserved F or W. The D gene is left open where the match is weak. Clone size is given for some rows only: seen once, a few or many times, or a class if the clone is expanded.

D gene: .
clone size: .
V gene: TRBV21-1
J gene: TRBJ1-5
CDR3 length: 16
CDR3 protein: CASSLAGGQRKEPQHF
CDR3 DNA: TGTGCCAGCAGCCTGGCTGGTGGACAGAGAAAAGAGCCCCAGCATTTT

D gene: .
clone size: many
V gene: TRBV7-6
J gene: TRBJ2-7
CDR3 length: 15
CDR3 protein: CASSSRFGDNYEQYF
CDR3 DNA: TGTGCCAGCAGCTCTCGTTTTGGGGATAACTACGAGCAGTACTTC

D gene: .
clone size: few
V gene: TRBV14
J gene: TRBJ2-7
CDR3 length: 13
CDR3 protein: CASSPLGNYEQYF
CDR3 DNA: TGTGCCAGCAGCCCCCTGGGGAACTACGAGCAGTACTTC

D gene: .
clone size: few
V gene: TRBV7-9
J gene: TRBJ1-3
CDR3 length: 14
CDR3 protein: CASSSAGSGNTIYF
CDR3 DNA: TGTGCCAGCAGCTCAGCGGGCTCTGGAAACACCATATATTTT

D gene: TRBD1
clone size: few
V gene: TRBV6-2/TRBV6-3
J gene: TRBJ2-1
CDR3 length: 15
CDR3 protein: CASSYGTVSYNEQFF
CDR3 DNA: TGTGCCAGCAGTTACGGGACAGTCTCCTACAATGAGCAGTTCTTC

D gene: TRBD2
clone size: .
V gene: TRBV11-1
J gene: TRBJ2-3
CDR3 length: 18
CDR3 protein: CASSFPPGLAGGPDTQYF
CDR3 DNA: TGTGCCAGCAGCTTCCCCCCTGGGTTAGCGGGAGGGCCAGATACGCAGTATTTT

D gene: TRBD1
clone size: few
V gene: TRBV7-8
J gene: TRBJ1-1
CDR3 length: 16
CDR3 protein: CASSLAYGTGNTEAFF
CDR3 DNA: TGTGCCAGCAGCTTAGCTTACGGGACAGGGAACACTGAAGCTTTCTTT

D gene: TRBD1
clone size: .
V gene: TRBV13
J gene: TRBJ1-6
CDR3 length: 15
CDR3 protein: CASSLEAGGNSPLHF
CDR3 DNA: TGTGCCAGCAGCTTAGAGGCAGGGGGCAATTCACCCCTCCACTTT

D gene: .
clone size: .
V gene: TRBV7-6
J gene: TRBJ2-5
CDR3 length: 13
CDR3 protein: CASSFGYLETQYF
CDR3 DNA: TGTGCCAGCAGCTTCGGGTATTTGGAGACCCAGTACTTC

D gene: .
clone size: few
V gene: TRBV27
J gene: TRBJ2-7
CDR3 length: 12
CDR3 protein: CASSYGGYEQYF
CDR3 DNA: TGTGCCAGCAGTTACGGAGGCTACGAGCAGTACTTC

D gene: TRBD2
clone size: .
V gene: TRBV9
J gene: TRBJ2-1
CDR3 length: 15
CDR3 protein: CASSAGGGGFDEQFF
CDR3 DNA: TGTGCCAGCAGTGCAGGCGGGGGAGGATTCGATGAGCAGTTCTTC

D gene: TRBD2
clone size: few
V gene: TRBV2
J gene: TRBJ2-1
CDR3 length: 16
CDR3 protein: CASSDFGGSSYNEQFF
CDR3 DNA: TGTGCCAGCAGTGACTTCGGGGGGAGCTCCTACAATGAGCAGTTCTTC

D gene: .
clone size: many
V gene: TRBV20-1
J gene: TRBJ1-3
CDR3 length: 13
CDR3 protein: CSARIKNQNTIYF
CDR3 DNA: TGCAGTGCGAGAATCAAAAATCAAAACACCATATATTTT

D gene: .
clone size: few
V gene: TRBV7-9
J gene: TRBJ2-2
CDR3 length: 11
CDR3 protein: CASRQTAEMFF
CDR3 DNA: TGTGCCAGCAGACAGACAGCCGAAATGTTTTTT

D gene: TRBD2
clone size: many
V gene: TRBV5-4
J gene: TRBJ2-7
CDR3 length: 15
CDR3 protein: CASSGEGTSLESADF
CDR3 DNA: TGTGCCAGCAGCGGGGAAGGGACTAGCCTTGAAAGTGCGGACTTC

D gene: .
clone size: .
V gene: TRBV12-3/TRBV12-4
J gene: TRBJ2-5
CDR3 length: 14
CDR3 protein: CASSLQGSGETQYF
CDR3 DNA: TGTGCCAGCAGTTTACAGGGTTCCGGGGAGACCCAGTACTTC

D gene: TRBD1
clone size: .
V gene: TRBV27
J gene: TRBJ2-5
CDR3 length: 15
CDR3 protein: CASRVGQGARETQYF
CDR3 DNA: TGTGCCAGCAGAGTTGGACAGGGGGCTAGAGAGACCCAGTACTTC

D gene: .
clone size: .
V gene: TRBV14
J gene: TRBJ1-1
CDR3 length: 14
CDR3 protein: CASSQDWGRTEAFF
CDR3 DNA: TGTGCCAGCAGCCAAGACTGGGGACGTACTGAAGCTTTCTTT

D gene: TRBD2
clone size: .
V gene: TRBV9
J gene: TRBJ2-3
CDR3 length: 16
CDR3 protein: CASSEGLAGGLDTQYF
CDR3 DNA: TGTGCCAGCAGCGAAGGACTAGCGGGAGGTTTAGATACGCAGTATTTT

D gene: .
clone size: few
V gene: TRBV6-6
J gene: TRBJ1-5
CDR3 length: 14
CDR3 protein: CASLAGGRGQPQHF
CDR3 DNA: TGTGCCAGCCTGGCCGGGGGGAGAGGTCAGCCCCAGCATTTT

D gene: .
clone size: .
V gene: TRBV20-1
J gene: TRBJ2-5
CDR3 length: 14
CDR3 protein: CSASGGGGVETQYF
CDR3 DNA: TGCAGTGCTAGCGGTGGGGGCGGAGTGGAGACCCAGTACTTC